The source of this T cell receptor (beta chain) is a study of T cell responses to AZD1222 COVID-19 vaccine (TCRdb year 2021). Regarding the study in general: TCR sequencing covered more than 230 trial participants: 200 to 220 given two doses of AZD1222 and 26 given two doses of MenACWY control vaccine. Trial participants were enrolled by age into 18-55, 56-69 and 70-plus year subgroups, with approximately 150, 30 and 60 TCR-sequenced participants respectively. General conclusions and limits of the study: After two AZD1222 doses, both the breadth and the depth of spike-specific TCRs were significantly higher than at day 0 and than in MenACWY recipients. Because no samples from the day 14 peak response were available, repertoires could be characterized only after the peak T cell response. Participants were mostly white British and included more females than males, and it was suggested by the authors that clonal diversity may have been underestimated. In the small 56-69-year group, the increase in depth fell short of significance, most likely because of low power. The whole spike protein was spanned by vaccine-associated CD4 TCRs, and dominant responses were seen in regions 160-218 and 743-854. Nearly half of unique spike-specific TCRs reportedly recognized epitopes outside regions mutated in the B.1.351 and B.1.1.7 variants. Only 5 to 7 AZD1222 recipients were SARS-CoV-2 seropositive at baseline, limiting conclusions about previously exposed vaccinees.

Comment on this clone: Its antigen specificity is not known. Nothing much larger sits one base from this clone, and base qualities are not available.

For this chain, trimming is 5 bases at the V end and 5 bases at the J end, and the number of junction bases without a gene match is 5. Its CDR3 holds 14 amino acids, cysteine through phenylalanine. Only the CDR3 region is kept as DNA, spanning 42 bases read in frame from base 1. Looking up the germline V gene yields CDR1 SGHTA and CDR2 FQGTGA. The label giving this sample's time point can be read as: baseline before first vaccination. The treatment or condition label for this specimen denotes: meningococcal conjugate vaccine given as trial control. Vaccinee samples were obtained from the UK trials COV001 and COV002, which included a single-blind randomized controlled phase 2/3 trial of AZD1222 (ChAdOx1 nCoV-19) in healthy adults. For TCRbeta chain sequencing, PBMC samples were collected from trial participants at day 0 and at day 28 after the second dose. The CDR3 regions of human TCRbeta chains were analyzed by immunosequencing. Regarding the original processing steps: TCRs in the repertoires were compared against a reference library of SARS-CoV-2-specific TCRs that had been generated with the MIRA antigen-specificity platform. Breadth meant the fraction of unique TCRs that were SARS-CoV-2-associated, whereas depth meant the fraction of total T cells that were SARS-CoV-2-associated. Using the MIRA data, each spike-specific TCR was assigned both to the spike region to which the TCR was reactive and to a CD4 or CD8 class. Log10-transformed breadth and depth values were compared by one-way ANOVA with Sidak's multiple comparisons tests. TCRdb holds this immuneACCESS table with in-frame rearrangements only. Some clones are missing; in checked studies, unresolved V genes explain under half, and the rest has no known cause. D and trimming were read from the DNA, whereas the V and J calls and clone size are those reported in that table. Here the sample has 95,000 to 150,000 clones; around 88% occur a single time. 11% of the sample is held by the ten biggest clonotypes.

The receptor chain draws on TRBV7-3 and TRBJ2-2; 7 bases in the middle match TRBD1. Sequenced material: peripheral blood, taken on day 0 of MenACWY control vaccination. The clonotype comes from an adult in good health. The DNA is as follows: TGTGCCAGCAGCGTTTCACAGGGGACCGGGGAGCTGTTTTTT. It codes for CASSVSQGTGELFF.